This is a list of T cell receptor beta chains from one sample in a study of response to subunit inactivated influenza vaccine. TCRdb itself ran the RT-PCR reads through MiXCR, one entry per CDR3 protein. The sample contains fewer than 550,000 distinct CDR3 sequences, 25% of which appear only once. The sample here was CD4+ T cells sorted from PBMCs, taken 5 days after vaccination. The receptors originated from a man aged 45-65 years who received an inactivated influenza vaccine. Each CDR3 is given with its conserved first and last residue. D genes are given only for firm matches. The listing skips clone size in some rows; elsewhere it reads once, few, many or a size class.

CDR3 protein: CSAGDDGRGYTF; CDR3 DNA: TGCAGCGCCGGGGATGATGGAAGAGGCTACACCTTC; V gene: TRBV29-1; clone size: few; J gene: TRBJ1-2; D gene: .
CDR3 protein: CASTAGPSNQPQHF; CDR3 DNA: TGTGCCAGCACCGCGGGACCAAGCAATCAGCCCCAGCATTTT; V gene: TRBV6-1; clone size: few; J gene: TRBJ1-5; D gene: .
CDR3 protein: CASSGGRDRFTDTQYF; CDR3 DNA: TGCGCCAGCAGCGGGGGCCGAGACAGATTCACAGATACGCAGTATTTT; V gene: TRBV5-1; clone size: few; J gene: TRBJ2-3; D gene: .
CDR3 protein: CAWSVGVNTGELFF; CDR3 DNA: TGTGCCTGGAGTGTGGGGGTGAACACCGGGGAGCTGTTTTTT; V gene: TRBV30; clone size: few; J gene: TRBJ2-2; D gene: .
CDR3 protein: CSASPPFGVYEQYF; CDR3 DNA: TGCAGTGCTAGCCCACCCTTTGGCGTTTACGAGCAGTACTTC; V gene: TRBV20-1; clone size: .; J gene: TRBJ2-7; D gene: .
CDR3 protein: CASSLSVRVSGANVLTF; CDR3 DNA: TGTGCCAGCAGTTTATCTGTCCGGGTTTCTGGGGCCAACGTCCTGACTTTC; V gene: TRBV27; clone size: few; J gene: TRBJ2-6; D gene: .
CDR3 protein: CASSSSGLTQYF; CDR3 DNA: TGTGCCAGCAGCTCCTCGGGGTTGACCCAGTACTTC; V gene: TRBV5-6; clone size: many; J gene: TRBJ2-5; D gene: .
CDR3 protein: CASSQAGTGENSPLHF; CDR3 DNA: TGCGCCAGCAGCCAAGCTGGGACAGGGGAAAATTCACCCCTCCACTTT; V gene: TRBV4-1; clone size: many; J gene: TRBJ1-6; D gene: TRBD1
CDR3 protein: CASSLATPNTGELFF; CDR3 DNA: TGTGCCAGCAGCTTAGCGACTCCTAACACCGGGGAGCTGTTTTTT; V gene: TRBV11-2; clone size: .; J gene: TRBJ2-2; D gene: .
CDR3 protein: CASVRTSGNEQFF; CDR3 DNA: TGTGCCAGCGTGAGGACTAGCGGAAATGAGCAGTTCTTC; V gene: TRBV6-2/TRBV6-3; clone size: .; J gene: TRBJ2-1; D gene: TRBD2
CDR3 protein: CASSILAGGVYEQYF; CDR3 DNA: TGCGCCAGCAGCATCCTCGCGGGAGGTGTCTACGAGCAGTACTTC; V gene: TRBV5-1; clone size: few; J gene: TRBJ2-7; D gene: TRBD2
CDR3 protein: CASSSQGYGQETQYF; CDR3 DNA: TGCGCCAGCAGCTCACAAGGGTATGGGCAAGAGACCCAGTACTTC; V gene: TRBV5-1; clone size: few; J gene: TRBJ2-5; D gene: .
CDR3 protein: CASSLPAGNGVWYF; CDR3 DNA: TGTGCCAGCAGTTTACCGGCGGGAAACGGAGTGTGGTACTTC; V gene: TRBV28; clone size: .; J gene: TRBJ2-4; D gene: .
CDR3 protein: CASTRPGQGFQYF; CDR3 DNA: TGTGCCAGCACCCGACCAGGACAGGGGTTCCAGTACTTC; V gene: TRBV28; clone size: .; J gene: TRBJ2-4; D gene: TRBD1
CDR3 protein: CASSAEPAGGGDIQYF; CDR3 DNA: TGTGCCAGCAGCGCCGAGCCCGCAGGAGGGGGGGACATTCAGTACTTC; V gene: TRBV9; clone size: .; J gene: TRBJ2-4; D gene: .
CDR3 protein: CASSRDIHSYEQYF; CDR3 DNA: TGTGCCAGCAGTCGGGACATCCACTCCTACGAGCAGTACTTC; V gene: TRBV28; clone size: .; J gene: TRBJ2-7; D gene: .
CDR3 protein: CSARDPNRNSGNTIYF; CDR3 DNA: TGCAGTGCTAGAGACCCTAACAGGAACTCTGGAAACACCATATATTTT; V gene: TRBV20-1; clone size: .; J gene: TRBJ1-3; D gene: .
CDR3 protein: CSVDEGARGYTF; CDR3 DNA: TGCAGCGTTGATGAGGGGGCGCGGGGCTACACCTTC; V gene: TRBV29-1; clone size: few; J gene: TRBJ1-2; D gene: TRBD1
CDR3 protein: CASSYIGTGGIFRETQYF; CDR3 DNA: TGTGCCAGCAGTTACATAGGGACAGGGGGAATATTTCGAGAGACCCAGTACTTC; V gene: TRBV6-5; clone size: once; J gene: TRBJ2-5; D gene: TRBD1
CDR3 protein: CASSEGSVARGEQYF; CDR3 DNA: TGTGCCAGCAGTGAAGGCTCAGTAGCTCGGGGGGAGCAGTACTTC; V gene: TRBV25-1; clone size: many; J gene: TRBJ2-7; D gene: .
CDR3 protein: CASSLYRSSTDTQYF; CDR3 DNA: TGTGCCAGCAGCTTATATCGTTCTAGCACAGATACGCAGTATTTT; V gene: TRBV7-8; clone size: .; J gene: TRBJ2-3; D gene: .
CDR3 protein: CSVDIIGVSYEQYF; CDR3 DNA: TGCAGCGTTGACATTATCGGCGTCTCCTACGAGCAGTACTTC; V gene: TRBV29-1; clone size: .; J gene: TRBJ2-7; D gene: .
CDR3 protein: CAIKGQGEEQYF; CDR3 DNA: TGTGCCATCAAGGGACAGGGAGAAGAGCAGTACTTC; V gene: TRBV10-3; clone size: .; J gene: TRBJ2-7; D gene: TRBD1
CDR3 protein: CSASPWGVSSYNEQFF; CDR3 DNA: TGCAGTGCTAGCCCTTGGGGGGTGAGCTCCTACAATGAGCAGTTCTTC; V gene: TRBV20-1; clone size: .; J gene: TRBJ2-1; D gene: .
CDR3 protein: CASSFSPGQGSSPLHF; CDR3 DNA: TGTGCCAGCAGTTTTTCTCCGGGACAGGGAAGTTCACCCCTCCACTTT; V gene: TRBV6-5; clone size: .; J gene: TRBJ1-6; D gene: TRBD1
CDR3 protein: CATAPGQDYYEQYF; CDR3 DNA: TGTGCCACGGCTCCGGGACAGGACTACTACGAGCAGTACTTC; V gene: TRBV10-3; clone size: few; J gene: TRBJ2-7; D gene: TRBD1
CDR3 protein: CASTRDREANIQYF; CDR3 DNA: TGTGCCAGCACCCGGGACAGGGAGGCCAACATTCAGTACTTC; V gene: TRBV2; clone size: .; J gene: TRBJ2-4; D gene: TRBD1
CDR3 protein: CASSGDRYHGANVLTF; CDR3 DNA: TGTGCCAGCAGCGGTGACAGGTATCATGGGGCCAACGTCCTGACTTTC; V gene: TRBV7-3; clone size: .; J gene: TRBJ2-6; D gene: .
CDR3 protein: CSAREGGSSGANVLTF; CDR3 DNA: TGCAGTGCTAGAGAGGGGGGATCCTCTGGGGCCAACGTCCTGACTTTC; V gene: TRBV20-1; clone size: .; J gene: TRBJ2-6; D gene: .
CDR3 protein: CASSWLSGGREEQYF; CDR3 DNA: TGCGCCAGCAGCTGGCTGAGCGGGGGAAGAGAGGAGCAGTACTTC; V gene: TRBV5-1; clone size: once; J gene: TRBJ2-7; D gene: TRBD2
CDR3 protein: CASSFALGGFYNEQFF; CDR3 DNA: TGCGCCAGCAGCTTTGCATTAGGGGGCTTCTACAATGAGCAGTTCTTC; V gene: TRBV5-1; clone size: few; J gene: TRBJ2-1; D gene: TRBD1
CDR3 protein: CASSPLQGNTGELFF; CDR3 DNA: TGCGCCAGCAGCCCCCTCCAGGGGAACACCGGGGAGCTGTTTTTT; V gene: TRBV5-1; clone size: .; J gene: TRBJ2-2; D gene: .
CDR3 protein: CASSSFFGQGTEAFF; CDR3 DNA: TGTGCCAGCAGTTCATTTTTCGGGCAGGGTACAGAAGCTTTCTTT; V gene: TRBV12-3/TRBV12-4; clone size: many; J gene: TRBJ1-1; D gene: .
CDR3 protein: CSAPSGGASYNEQFF; CDR3 DNA: TGCAGTGCCCCTAGCGGGGGGGCCTCGTACAATGAGCAGTTCTTC; V gene: TRBV20-1; clone size: few; J gene: TRBJ2-1; D gene: TRBD2
CDR3 protein: CSAPDLSYEQYF; CDR3 DNA: TGCAGTGCCCCGGACCTGTCCTACGAGCAGTACTTC; V gene: TRBV20-1; clone size: many; J gene: TRBJ2-7; D gene: .
CDR3 protein: CASSYRLETPLHF; CDR3 DNA: TGTGCCAGCAGTTACCGTCTTGAAACACCCCTCCACTTT; V gene: TRBV6-2/TRBV6-3; clone size: .; J gene: TRBJ1-6; D gene: .
CDR3 protein: CASSSTGVFSYEQYF; CDR3 DNA: TGTGCCAGCAGTTCTACAGGGGTATTCTCCTACGAGCAGTACTTC; V gene: TRBV12-3/TRBV12-4; clone size: few; J gene: TRBJ2-7; D gene: TRBD1
CDR3 protein: CASSPVGRITEAFF; CDR3 DNA: TGTGCCAGCAGCCCCGTGGGCAGGATCACTGAAGCTTTCTTT; V gene: TRBV11-2; clone size: .; J gene: TRBJ1-1; D gene: .
CDR3 protein: CASRVGRETQYF; CDR3 DNA: TGTGCCAGCAGGGTCGGCCGGGAGACCCAGTACTTC; V gene: TRBV28; clone size: .; J gene: TRBJ2-5; D gene: .
CDR3 protein: CASSYETSQTQYF; CDR3 DNA: TGTGCCAGCAGTTACGAGACCTCTCAGACCCAGTACTTC; V gene: TRBV27; clone size: few; J gene: TRBJ2-5; D gene: .
CDR3 protein: CAAPRAGRFF; CDR3 DNA: TGTGCCGCCCCCAGGGCAGGGCGGTTCTTC; V gene: TRBV12-3/TRBV12-4; clone size: few; J gene: TRBJ2-1; D gene: .
CDR3 protein: CSVHLAGGYEQYF; CDR3 DNA: TGCAGCGTTCACCTAGCGGGAGGCTACGAGCAGTACTTC; V gene: TRBV29-1; clone size: .; J gene: TRBJ2-7; D gene: TRBD2
CDR3 protein: CASSLFGQGAKPQHF; CDR3 DNA: TGTGCCAGCAGCTTATTCGGACAGGGGGCGAAGCCCCAGCATTTT; V gene: TRBV7-2; clone size: .; J gene: TRBJ1-5; D gene: TRBD1